This TCR beta chain was sequenced for a study of CD8+ T cells in alopecia areata. Study details: Treatment comprised oral tofacitinib, 5 to 10 mg twice daily, in treated patients.

About this clone itself: Its antigen is still unknown.

PBMCs were stained for CD3, CD4 and CD8, and CD4+ and CD8+ T cells were sorted. cDNA prepared by RNA extraction and subsequent reverse transcription served as the template for sequencing. Clones were sequenced by immunoSEQ multiplex PCR, and TCRdb holds only the in-frame ones, with some missing. The sample contains 90,000 to 100,000 clones, approximately 42% of which appear only once. The germline gives CDR1 LGHNA, CDR2 YSLEER. V was cut by 2 bases and J by 0 bases, with 12 bases left in between. CDR3 length equals 16 residues. Findings and limits, study-wide: There were also resident alphabeta T cells of normal skin sequenced in scalp samples. More clonal than normal scalp was lesional scalp, particularly alopecia totalis/universalis.

Sequencing was carried out using CD4+ T cells sorted from blood. The chain employs TRBV4-3 and TRBJ2-3; D is undetermined. The source is a human donor with alopecia areata. In DNA form, the CDR3 reads TGCGCCAGCAGCCAACTTATAACGCCTAGCACAGATACGCAGTATTTT. Translating it yields CASSQLITPSTDTQYF.